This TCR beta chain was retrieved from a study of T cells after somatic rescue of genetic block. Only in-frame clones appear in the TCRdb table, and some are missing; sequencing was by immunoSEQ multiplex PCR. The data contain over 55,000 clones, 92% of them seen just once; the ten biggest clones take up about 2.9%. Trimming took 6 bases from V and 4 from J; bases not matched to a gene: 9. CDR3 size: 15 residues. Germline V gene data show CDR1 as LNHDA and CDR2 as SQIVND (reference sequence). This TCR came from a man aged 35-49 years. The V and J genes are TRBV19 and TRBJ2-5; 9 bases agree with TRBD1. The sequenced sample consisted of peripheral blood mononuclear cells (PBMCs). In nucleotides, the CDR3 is TGTGCCAGTAGCGATGGGGGACAGGGAATAGAGACCCAGTACTTC. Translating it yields CASSDGGQGIETQYF.